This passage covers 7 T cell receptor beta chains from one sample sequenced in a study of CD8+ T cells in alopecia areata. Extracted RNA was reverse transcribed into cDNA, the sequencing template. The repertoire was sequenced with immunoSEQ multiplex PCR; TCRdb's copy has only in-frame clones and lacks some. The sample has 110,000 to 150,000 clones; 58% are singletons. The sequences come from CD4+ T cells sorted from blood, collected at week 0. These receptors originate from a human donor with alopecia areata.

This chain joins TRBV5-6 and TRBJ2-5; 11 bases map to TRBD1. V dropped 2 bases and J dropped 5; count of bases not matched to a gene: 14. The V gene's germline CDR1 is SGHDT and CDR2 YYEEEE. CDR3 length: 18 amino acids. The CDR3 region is CASSFPSAGTGGSETQYF. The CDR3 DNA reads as TGTGCCAGCAGCTTCCCAAGCGCCGGGACAGGGGGAAGTGAGACCCAGTACTTC.

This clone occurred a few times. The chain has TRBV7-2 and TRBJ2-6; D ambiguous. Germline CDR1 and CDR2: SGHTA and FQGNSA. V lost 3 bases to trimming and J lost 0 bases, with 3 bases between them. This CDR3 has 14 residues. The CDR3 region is CASSFNSGANVLTF. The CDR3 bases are TGTGCCAGCAGCTTCAACTCTGGGGCCAACGTCCTGACTTTC.

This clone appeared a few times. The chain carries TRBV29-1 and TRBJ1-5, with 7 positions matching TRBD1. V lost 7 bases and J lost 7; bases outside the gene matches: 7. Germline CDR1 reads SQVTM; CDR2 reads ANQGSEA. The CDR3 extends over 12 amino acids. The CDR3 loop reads CSATDRAQPQHF. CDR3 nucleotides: TGCAGCGCGACCGACAGGGCGCAGCCCCAGCATTTT.

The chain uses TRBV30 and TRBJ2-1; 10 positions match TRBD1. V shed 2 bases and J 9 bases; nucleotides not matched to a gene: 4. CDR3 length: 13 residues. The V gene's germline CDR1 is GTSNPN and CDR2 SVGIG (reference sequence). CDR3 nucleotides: TGTGCCTGGAGTCCGACAGGGGGCGGTGAGCAGTTCTTC. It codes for CAWSPTGGGEQFF.

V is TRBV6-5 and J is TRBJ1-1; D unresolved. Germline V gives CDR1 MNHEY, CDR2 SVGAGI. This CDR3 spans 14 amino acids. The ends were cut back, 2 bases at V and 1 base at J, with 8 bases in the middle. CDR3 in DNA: TGTGCCAGCAGTTACGCTCTAGGGAACACTGAAGCTTTCTTT. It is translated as CASSYALGNTEAFF.

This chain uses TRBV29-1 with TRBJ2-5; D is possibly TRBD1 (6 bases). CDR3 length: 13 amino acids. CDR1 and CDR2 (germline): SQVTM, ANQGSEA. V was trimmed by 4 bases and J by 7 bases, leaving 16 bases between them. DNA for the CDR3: TGCAGCGTTGCCCTGGGGGCCCGCGGGACCCAGTACTTC. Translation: CSVALGARGTQYF.

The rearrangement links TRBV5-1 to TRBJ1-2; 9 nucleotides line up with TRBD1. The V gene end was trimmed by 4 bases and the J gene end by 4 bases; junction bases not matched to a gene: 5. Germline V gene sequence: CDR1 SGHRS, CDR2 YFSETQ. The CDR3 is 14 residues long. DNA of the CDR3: TGCGCCAGCAGCCCGGGACAGGGACGCTATGGCTACACCTTC. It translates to CASSPGQGRYGYTF.